This passage covers 28 T cell receptor beta chains from one sample sequenced in a study of T cell repertoires in cytomegalovirus infection. TCRdb itself ran the reads through MiXCR, one entry per CDR3 protein. This sample has 750,000 to 900,000 distinct CDR3 sequences, with about 28% found just once. No antigen is known for these receptors. Material: cultured CD8+ T cells from PBMCs, obtained from culture after CMV antigen stimulation. The origin of the receptors is a human donor in good health (CMV status not recorded). Some clones in this sample may be carry-over from other donors' samples.

J is TRBJ1-1 and V is TRBV6-1; D is undetermined. V gave up 2 bases and J gave up 0 bases, with 7 bases separating them. The CDR3 length is 14 residues. CDR1 and CDR2 (germline): MNHNS, SASEGT. The CDR3 protein is CASSEKVLNTEAFF. DNA for the CDR3: TGTGCCAGCAGTGAAAAGGTCTTGAACACTGAAGCTTTCTTT.

This clonotype was seen a few times. The V call is TRBV5-1, the J call TRBJ2-7, with 7 nucleotides matching TRBD1. CDR1 SGHRS and CDR2 YFSETQ come from the germline V gene. The CDR3 runs 12 residues. J lost 5 bases, V lost 4 bases, and 3 bases had no gene match. CDR3 DNA sequence: TGCGCCAGCAGCCGAACAGGGGACGAGCAGTACTTC. Protein product: CASSRTGDEQYF.

The V call is TRBV14, the J call TRBJ1-2; perhaps TRBD1 as D (5 bases). The CDR3 covers 15 residues. V lost 2 bases to trimming and J lost 4 bases, with 14 bases between them. In germline, CDR1 is SGHDN, CDR2 FVKESK. The CDR3 sequence is CASSQTVDRIYGYTF. In DNA, the CDR3 is TGTGCCAGCAGCCAAACCGTAGACAGAATCTATGGCTACACCTTC.

The V and J genes are TRBV6-5 and TRBJ2-2; D possibly corresponds to TRBD2 (5 bases). CDR1 is MNHEY, CDR2 SVGAGI, per germline. Trimming cost V 2 bases and J 0 bases, with 7 bases left between them. The CDR3 has 15 residues. DNA of the CDR3: TGTGCCAGCAGTTACCTAGCTCCGAACACCGGGGAGCTGTTTTTT. Translation: CASSYLAPNTGELFF.

CDR3 in amino acids: CASSLHWGGTEAFF. As DNA, the CDR3 is TGTGCCAGCAGTTTACATTGGGGGGGAACTGAAGCTTTCTTT. The chain employs TRBV12-3 or TRBV12-4 and TRBJ1-1, with a tentative D call TRBD1 (5 bases). Trimming stripped 2 bases from V and 5 bases from J, with 12 bases between. This CDR3 has 14 residues.

This clonotype was counted a few times. The J gene is TRBJ1-1, the V gene TRBV4-2, with D tentatively TRBD1 (5 bases). Germline-derived CDR1 and CDR2 are LGHNA and YNFKEQ. V was clipped by 0 bases and J by 1 base, with 12 bases between them. The CDR3 totals 16 residues. For the CDR3, the DNA is TGTGCCAGCAGCCAAGATCGGGGGATGCCGAACACTGAAGCTTTCTTT. Its translation: CASSQDRGMPNTEAFF.

The J gene is TRBJ1-2, the V gene TRBV25-1; 11 bases map to TRBD1. Looked up from germline, CDR1 is MGHDK and CDR2 is SYGVNS. The V gene end was trimmed by 4 bases and the J gene end by 0 bases; junction bases not matched to a gene: 10. The CDR3 is 18 residues long. The CDR3 DNA sequence: TGTGCCAGCAGTGGGGCCGGGGACAGGGGGTTGTCTAACTATGGCTACACCTTC. It codes for CASSGAGDRGLSNYGYTF.

The J gene is TRBJ2-5, the V gene TRBV2; possible D gene TRBD1, 5 bases. The CDR3 is 11 residues long. V lost 7 bases and J lost 3, with 6 bases in between. The germline V gene encodes CDR1 SNHLY and CDR2 FYNNEI. CDR3 loop: CASTREETQYF. The CDR3 nucleotides are TGTGCCAGCACCAGGGAAGAGACCCAGTACTTC.

The rearrangement uses TRBV6-6 and TRBJ2-3, with TRBD2 matching over 11 bases. This CDR3 region has 16 residues. CDR1 is MNHNY and CDR2 is SVGAGI in the germline V gene (reference sequence). V lost 7 bases, J lost 1 base, and 7 bases stayed unmatched. The CDR3 nucleotides read TGTGCCAGCATTAAACTAGCGGGGGCTCGCACAGATACGCAGTATTTT. Translating it yields CASIKLAGARTDTQYF.

The chain uses TRBV14 and TRBJ1-1; the D gene is possibly TRBD1 (6 bases). In germline, CDR1 is SGHDN, CDR2 FVKESK. The CDR3 has 15 residues. Trimming took 3 bases from V and 2 from J, leaving 13 bases between them. The CDR3 loop reads CASSHLDRINTEAFF. CDR3 nucleotides: TGTGCCAGCAGCCACCTGGACAGAATTAACACTGAAGCTTTCTTT.

This clonotype has a count of ten or more. CDR3 region: CSASSGRSSYEQYV. The CDR3 DNA sequence: TGCAGTGCTAGTTCAGGACGCAGCTCCTACGAGCAGTACGTC. The chain carries TRBV20-1 and TRBJ2-7; D gene uncertain. V lost 3 bases to trimming and J lost 0 bases, with 12 bases between them. Germline values: CDR1 DFQATT, CDR2 SNEGSKA (reference sequence). This CDR3 spans 14 amino acids.

This clonotype was seen a handful of times. V usage is TRBV6-6 and J usage is TRBJ2-1, with 14 bases fitting TRBD2. The J segment lost 5 bases and the V segment lost 0 bases, leaving 6 bases of the junction unmatched. CDR1 and CDR2 from the germline V gene are MNHNY and SVGAGI (reference sequence). The CDR3 extends over 18 amino acids. Here the CDR3 DNA reads TGTGCCAGCAGTTACTCGTCGACTAGCGGGGGGGAAAACAATGAGCAGTTCTTC. This codes for CASSYSSTSGGENNEQFF.

The chain has TRBV27 and TRBJ2-7; D remains unclear. Between the trimmed V and J ends, which lost 3 bases and 6 bases, there was a span of 12 bases. CDR1 MNHEY and CDR2 SMNVEV come from the germline V gene (reference sequence). This CDR3 has 13 residues. The DNA of the CDR3 is TGTGCCAGCAGTTTCGTAGTAGCAGCCGAGCAGTACTTC. This translates into CASSFVVAAEQYF.

The rearrangement uses TRBV7-3 and TRBJ2-5; the match to TRBD1 covers 7 bases. CDR1 SGHTA and CDR2 FQGTGA come from the germline V gene. With 5 bases clipped from V and 3 bases from J, the junction kept 12 bases outside the gene matches. The CDR3 runs 16 residues. The DNA for the CDR3 is TGTGCCAGCAGCCCCCCCGGTTGGGGACAGAAAGAGACCCAGTACTTC. This translates into CASSPPGWGQKETQYF. Filled out from reference TRBV7-3 and TRBJ2-5, the complete variable domain reads GAGVSQTPSNKVTEKGKYVELRCDPISGHTALYWYRQSLGQGPEFLIYFQGTGAADDSGLPNDRFFAVRPEGSVSTLKIQRTERGDSAVYLCASSPPGWGQKETQYFGPGTRLLVL.

This chain connects TRBV6-6 to TRBJ1-6; no clear D gene. The CDR3 covers 14 residues. The V end was cut by 6 bases, the J end by 8 bases, with 14 bases between. Germline V gene data show CDR1 as MNHNY and CDR2 as SVGAGI (reference sequence). CDR3 residues: CASRLTDLDSPLHF. The CDR3 DNA sequence: TGTGCCAGCAGACTGACGGACCTGGATTCACCCCTCCACTTT.

V usage is TRBV11-2 and J usage is TRBJ2-3; D not resolved. Germline V gene lookup returns CDR1 SGHAT and CDR2 FQNNGV. V gave up 1 base and J gave up 0 bases, with 11 bases separating them. The CDR3 has 16 amino acids. The CDR3 DNA reads TGTGCCAGCAGCTTAGGCCACACGTCTAGCACAGATACGCAGTATTTT. This codes for CASSLGHTSSTDTQYF.

This clonotype was counted between two and nine times. J is TRBJ1-2 and V is TRBV4-2, with 7 bases fitting TRBD1. CDR3 length: 16 amino acids. Germline values: CDR1 LGHNA, CDR2 YNFKEQ. V shed 4 bases and J 2 bases; nucleotides not matched to a gene: 10. The CDR3 loop is CASSREQGTSNYGYTF. CDR3 nucleotide sequence: TGTGCCAGCAGCCGGGAACAGGGGACGTCCAACTATGGCTACACCTTC.

The V and J genes are TRBV5-1 and TRBJ2-5; D possibly corresponds to TRBD1 (6 bases). This CDR3 has 15 residues. V lost 2 bases to trimming and J lost 5 bases, with 16 bases between them. The germline V gene encodes CDR1 SGHRS and CDR2 YFSETQ. CDR3 loop: CASSLEQGSVETQYF. CDR3 bases: TGCGCCAGCAGCTTAGAACAGGGCTCTGTGGAGACCCAGTACTTC.

CDR3 residues: CASSLGHSDQPQHF. The CDR3, as DNA: TGTGCCAGCAGCTTGGGGCACTCTGATCAGCCCCAGCATTTT. The chain uses TRBV5-5 and TRBJ1-5; unclear D gene. In germline, CDR1 is SGHKS, CDR2 YYEKEE (reference sequence). With 0 bases removed from V and 5 bases from J, the gap between germline ends came to 9 bases. This CDR3 region has 14 residues.

This sequence joins TRBV12-5 and TRBJ1-2, with 7 nucleotides matching TRBD1. The CDR3 totals 14 residues. V was pared by 3 bases and J by 8 bases, with 9 bases of the junction left unmatched. Germline-derived CDR1 and CDR2 are LGHNT and FRNRAP. The CDR3 reads CASGFPTDRAGYTF. The CDR3 DNA follows: TGTGCTAGTGGTTTCCCAACTGACAGGGCGGGCTACACCTTC.

The chain combines TRBV5-3 with TRBJ2-1; D is perhaps TRBD2 (5 bases). TRBV5-3 is an ORF, and what it does is uncertain. The CDR3 is 14 amino acids. V lost 8 bases and J lost 8, with 20 bases in between. CDR3 residues: CASHTRGRADEQFF. In DNA, the CDR3 is TGTGCCAGCCACACTAGAGGAAGGGCGGATGAGCAGTTCTTC.

The table lists this clonotype with a few counts. V and J are TRBV6-2 or TRBV6-3 and TRBJ2-2; D is uncertain. V was cut by 0 bases and J by 3 bases, with 11 bases left in between. The CDR3 is 16 amino acids. The V gene's germline CDR1 is MNHEY and CDR2 SVGEGT. The DNA for the CDR3 is TGTGCCAGCAGTTACTCGACACCTGGGGACACCGGGGAGCTGTTTTTT. It is translated as CASSYSTPGDTGELFF.

The V gene is TRBV27, the J gene TRBJ2-2; the D gene could be TRBD1 or TRBD2 (6 bases each). CDR1 is MNHEY and CDR2 is SMNVEV in the germline V gene (reference sequence). Deletions cut 5 bases from V and 0 bases from J, with 13 bases between. The CDR3 runs 16 residues. This CDR3 reads CASSPLGGPNTGELFF. The CDR3 coding sequence is TGTGCCAGCAGTCCCCTCGGGGGCCCGAACACCGGGGAGCTGTTTTTT.

V and J are TRBV24-1 and TRBJ1-5; the D is unclear. Looked up from germline, CDR1 is KGHDR and CDR2 is SFDVKD. This CDR3 contains 11 residues. V was trimmed by 6 bases and J by 1 base, leaving 0 bases between them. The CDR3 DNA is TGTGCCACCAGTAGCAATCAGCCCCAGCATTTT. Its protein is CATSSNQPQHF.

V usage is TRBV5-1 and J usage is TRBJ2-2; D is undetermined. Germline V CDR1 and CDR2: SGHRS, YFSETQ. V dropped 0 bases and J dropped 5 bases, with 11 bases sitting between them. This CDR3 spans 15 amino acids. CDR3 sequence reads: CASSLGRSFTGELFF. DNA for the CDR3: TGCGCCAGCAGCTTGGGAAGGAGTTTTACCGGGGAGCTGTTTTTT.

A single count supports this clonotype. This chain uses TRBV5-4 with TRBJ2-1, with 7 bases identical to TRBD2. Germline V gives CDR1 SGHNT, CDR2 YYREEE (reference sequence). Trimming removed 3 bases from V and 2 bases from J; junction bases left unmatched: 11. This CDR3 has 17 residues. CDR3 protein: CASSSADLAAPYNEQFF. The CDR3 nucleotides are TGTGCCAGCAGCTCCGCAGATCTAGCGGCTCCCTACAATGAGCAGTTCTTC.

A note on this clonotype: A junction end diverges from the germline sequence, so it may reflect a read error. The genes are TRBV10-3 and TRBJ1-2; 10 nucleotides align to TRBD1. Germline CDR1 and CDR2: ENHRY and SYGVKD. This CDR3 is built from 17 residues. The CDR3 DNA reads as TGTGCCATCAAAATCCGGGACAGGGGAGGGACTAACTGTGGCTACACCTTC. This translates into CAIKIRDRGGTNCGYTF.

The chain combines TRBV5-5 with TRBJ1-5; D gene ambiguous. V shed 0 bases and J shed 0 bases, with 10 bases lying between them. From germline, CDR1 is SGHKS and CDR2 YYEKEE (reference sequence). The CDR3 totals 16 residues. The CDR3 is CASSLAGPNSNQPQHF. DNA for the CDR3: TGTGCCAGCAGCTTGGCCGGGCCAAATAGCAATCAGCCCCAGCATTTT. Full variable domain (missing parts from reference TRBV5-5 and TRBJ1-5): DAGVTQSPTHLIKTRGQQVTLRCSPISGHKSVSWYQQVLGQGPQFIFQYYEKEERGRGNFPDRFSARQFPNYSSELNVNALLLGDSALYLCASSLAGPNSNQPQHFGDGTRLSIL.